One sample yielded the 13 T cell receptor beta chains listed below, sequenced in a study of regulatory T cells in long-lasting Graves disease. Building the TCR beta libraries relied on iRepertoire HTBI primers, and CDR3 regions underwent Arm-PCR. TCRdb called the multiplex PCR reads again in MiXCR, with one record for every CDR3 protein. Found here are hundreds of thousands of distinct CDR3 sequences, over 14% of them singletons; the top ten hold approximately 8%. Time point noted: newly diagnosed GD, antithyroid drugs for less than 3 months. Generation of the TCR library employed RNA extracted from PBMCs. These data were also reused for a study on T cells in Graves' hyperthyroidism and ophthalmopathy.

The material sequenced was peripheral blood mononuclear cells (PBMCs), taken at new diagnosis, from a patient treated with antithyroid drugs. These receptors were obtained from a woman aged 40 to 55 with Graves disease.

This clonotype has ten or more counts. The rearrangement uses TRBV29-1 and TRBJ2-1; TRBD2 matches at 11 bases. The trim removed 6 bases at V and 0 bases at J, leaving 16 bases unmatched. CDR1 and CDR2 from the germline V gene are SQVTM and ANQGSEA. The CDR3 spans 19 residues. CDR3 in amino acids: CSVKPTSGKELFSYNEQFF. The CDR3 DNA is TGCAGCGTGAAACCGACTAGCGGGAAAGAGCTGTTCTCCTACAATGAGCAGTTCTTC.

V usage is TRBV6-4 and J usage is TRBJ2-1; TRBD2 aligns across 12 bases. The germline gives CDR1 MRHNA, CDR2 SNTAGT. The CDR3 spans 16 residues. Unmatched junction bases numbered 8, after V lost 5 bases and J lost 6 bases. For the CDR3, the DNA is TGTGCCAGCAGTCTGACTAGCGGGAGCTCTTTCAATGAGCAGTTCTTC. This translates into CASSLTSGSSFNEQFF.

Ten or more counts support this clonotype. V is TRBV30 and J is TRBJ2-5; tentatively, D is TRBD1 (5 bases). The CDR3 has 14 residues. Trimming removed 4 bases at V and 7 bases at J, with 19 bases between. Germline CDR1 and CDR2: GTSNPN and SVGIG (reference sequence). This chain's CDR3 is CAWKVGGPTGTQYF. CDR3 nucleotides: TGTGCCTGGAAGGTCGGCGGTCCCACAGGGACCCAGTACTTC.

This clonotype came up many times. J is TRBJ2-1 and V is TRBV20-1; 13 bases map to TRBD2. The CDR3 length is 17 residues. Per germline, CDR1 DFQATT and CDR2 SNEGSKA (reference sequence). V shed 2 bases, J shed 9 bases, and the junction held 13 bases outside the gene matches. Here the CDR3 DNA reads TGCAGTGCTAGACTTTCTGGACTAGCGGGAGTATTTGGTGAGCAGTTCTTC. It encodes CSARLSGLAGVFGEQFF.

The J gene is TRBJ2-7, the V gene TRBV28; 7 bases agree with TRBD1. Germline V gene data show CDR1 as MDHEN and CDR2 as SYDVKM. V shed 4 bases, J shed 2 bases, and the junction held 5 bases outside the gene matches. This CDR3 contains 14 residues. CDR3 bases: TGTGCCAGCAGTTCGACAGGGATGACCTACGAGCAGTACTTC. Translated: CASSSTGMTYEQYF.

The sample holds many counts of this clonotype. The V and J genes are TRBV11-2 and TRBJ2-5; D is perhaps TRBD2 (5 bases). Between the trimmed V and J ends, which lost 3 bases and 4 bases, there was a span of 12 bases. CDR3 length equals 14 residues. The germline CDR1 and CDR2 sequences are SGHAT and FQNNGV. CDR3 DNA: TGTGCCAGCAGCTTCGGTACAAGCGGAGAGACCCAGTACTTC. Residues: CASSFGTSGETQYF.

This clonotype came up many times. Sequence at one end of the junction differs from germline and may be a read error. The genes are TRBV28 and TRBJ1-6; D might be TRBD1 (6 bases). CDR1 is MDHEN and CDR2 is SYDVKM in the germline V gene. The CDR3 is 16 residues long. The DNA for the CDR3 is TGTGCCAGCAGAACAGACAGGAGCTCCTATAATTCTCCCCTCCACTTT. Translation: CASRTDRSSYNSPLHF.

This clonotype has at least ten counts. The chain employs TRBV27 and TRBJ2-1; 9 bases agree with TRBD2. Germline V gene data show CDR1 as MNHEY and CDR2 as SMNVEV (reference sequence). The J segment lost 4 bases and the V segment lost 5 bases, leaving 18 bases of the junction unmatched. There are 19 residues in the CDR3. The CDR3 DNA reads TGTGCCAGCAGTCCGGGCGGGAGGGGCGGGCCCGCCCGGTACAATGAGCAGTTCTTC. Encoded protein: CASSPGGRGGPARYNEQFF.

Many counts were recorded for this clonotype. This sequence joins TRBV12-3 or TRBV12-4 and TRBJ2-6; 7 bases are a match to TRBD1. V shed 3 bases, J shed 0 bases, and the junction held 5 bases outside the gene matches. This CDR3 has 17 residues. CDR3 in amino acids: CASSLTGPSSGANVLTF. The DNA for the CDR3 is TGTGCCAGCAGTTTGACAGGGCCGAGCTCTGGGGCCAACGTCCTGACTTTC.

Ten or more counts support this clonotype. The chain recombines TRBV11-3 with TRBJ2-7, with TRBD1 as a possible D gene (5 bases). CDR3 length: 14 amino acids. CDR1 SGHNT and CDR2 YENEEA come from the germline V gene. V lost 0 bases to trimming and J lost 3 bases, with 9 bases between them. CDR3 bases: TGTGCCAGCAGCTTAGAGGGGCTTCTCTACGAGCAGTACTTC. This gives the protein CASSLEGLLYEQYF.

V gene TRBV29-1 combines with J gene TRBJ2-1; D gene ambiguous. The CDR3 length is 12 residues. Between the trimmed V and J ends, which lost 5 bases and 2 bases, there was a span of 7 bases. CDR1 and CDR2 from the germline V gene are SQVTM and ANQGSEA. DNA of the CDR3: TGCAGCGTTTCCTTCCCCTACAATGAGCAGTTCTTC. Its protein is CSVSFPYNEQFF.

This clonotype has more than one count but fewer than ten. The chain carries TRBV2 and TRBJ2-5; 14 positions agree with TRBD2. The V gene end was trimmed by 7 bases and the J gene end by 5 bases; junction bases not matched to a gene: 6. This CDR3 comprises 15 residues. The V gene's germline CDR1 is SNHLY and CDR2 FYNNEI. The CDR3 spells CASTRGLAGEETQYF. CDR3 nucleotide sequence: TGTGCCAGCACCCGGGGACTAGCGGGAGAGGAGACCCAGTACTTC.

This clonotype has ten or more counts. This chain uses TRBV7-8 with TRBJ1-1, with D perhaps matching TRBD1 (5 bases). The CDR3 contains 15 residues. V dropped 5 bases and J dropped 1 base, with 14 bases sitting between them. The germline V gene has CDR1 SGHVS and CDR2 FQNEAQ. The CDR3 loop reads CASSPSGHENTEAFF. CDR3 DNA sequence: TGTGCCAGCAGCCCTAGCGGACACGAGAACACTGAAGCTTTCTTT.